This is a list of T cell receptor beta chains from one sample in a study of identifying expanded T cells in peripheral blood. The table came from immunoSEQ multiplex PCR; TCRdb's copy has only in-frame clones and leaves some out. The data hold roughly 84,000 clones, with 70% to 90% observed a single time. The source material was blood. The source is a person between 18 and 75 years old in good health. CDR3s include the opening cysteine and the closing phenylalanine or tryptophan. The D gene is left open where the match is weak. Clone sizes are given selectively: once, few, many, or a class where the clone is expanded.

>TRBJ1-2|TRBV6-1|TRBD1|.
CASRQGLGYGYTF
TGTGCCAGCAGACAGGGGTTAGGCTATGGCTACACCTTC
>TRBJ2-7|TRBV11-2|.|.
CASSLEGPARRTNPAYEQYF
TGTGCCAGCAGCTTAGAAGGCCCCGCCAGACGGACGAACCCGGCTTACGAGCAGTACTTC
>TRBJ2-3|TRBV27|.|.
CASSFKRLSTDTQYF
TGTGCCAGCAGTTTCAAGCGGCTAAGCACAGATACGCAGTATTTT
>TRBJ2-6|TRBV7-6|.|.
CASSLGIPGANVLTF
TGTGCCAGCAGCCTAGGAATCCCTGGGGCCAACGTCCTGACTTTC
>TRBJ2-5|TRBV5-1|.|few
CASSLYAGARETQYF
TGCGCCAGCAGCTTGTATGCGGGGGCACGGGAGACCCAGTACTTC
>TRBJ1-1|TRBV7-8|TRBD1|.
CASSLLDRGHTEAFF
TGTGCCAGCAGCTTACTGGACAGGGGGCACACTGAAGCTTTCTTT
>TRBJ2-1|TRBV7-6|TRBD2|.
CASSPTSGRYNEQFF
TGTGCCAGCAGCCCCACTAGCGGGCGCTACAATGAGCAGTTCTTC
>TRBJ1-3|TRBV6-6|TRBD1|once
CASSYESGGSGNTIYF
TGTGCCAGCAGTTACGAATCAGGGGGCTCTGGAAACACCATATATTTT
>TRBJ1-1|TRBV5-1|.|.
CASALQGSVTEAFF
TGCGCCAGCGCGCTACAGGGTTCTGTCACTGAAGCTTTCTTT
>TRBJ2-2|TRBV7-9|.|.
CASSLGGGRATNTGELFF
TGTGCCAGCAGCTTAGGAGGGGGTCGGGCGACGAACACCGGGGAGCTGTTTTTT
>TRBJ1-1|TRBV6-6|.|.
CASSWKEKNTEAFF
TGTGCCAGCAGCTGGAAGGAGAAGAACACTGAAGCTTTCTTT
>TRBJ2-5|TRBV7-6|TRBD1|.
CASSPGWGTGEAYQETQYF
TGTGCCAGCAGCCCAGGTTGGGGGACAGGGGAAGCTTACCAAGAGACCCAGTACTTC
>TRBJ2-7|TRBV11-3|.|.
CASSLAGQGTYEQYF
TGTGCCAGCAGCCTGGCTGGGCAGGGCACCTACGAGCAGTACTTC
>TRBJ2-1|TRBV5-1|.|.
CASSLGGTHNEQFF
TGCGCCAGCAGCTTGGGTGGGACCCACAATGAGCAGTTCTTC
>TRBJ1-1|TRBV5-4|TRBD1|once
CASSLLWDRGNTEAFF
TGTGCCAGCAGCCTGTTGTGGGACAGGGGAAACACTGAAGCTTTCTTT
>TRBJ2-7|TRBV5-6|TRBD2|.
CASSLQRGPSLEQYF
TGTGCCAGCAGCCTGCAGCGGGGCCCCTCTCTCGAGCAGTACTTC
>TRBJ2-2|TRBV2|.|.
CASSEEGGAGELFF
TGTGCCAGCAGTGAGGAGGGTGGGGCCGGGGAGCTGTTTTTT
>TRBJ2-1|TRBV28|TRBD1|.
CASSLGQGTSEQFF
TGTGCCAGCAGTTTGGGACAGGGCACTAGTGAGCAGTTCTTC
>TRBJ2-1|TRBV11-3|.|.
CASSSIRPPASLRNNEQFF
TGTGCCAGCAGCTCCATAAGGCCCCCGGCCTCGCTTCGTAATAATGAGCAGTTCTTC
>TRBJ1-2|TRBV6-1|.|.
CASSEEAQGDGYTF
TGTGCCAGCAGTGAAGAGGCACAGGGCGATGGCTACACCTTC
>TRBJ2-2|TRBV2|TRBD1|.
CASSPAGQGGTGELFF
TGTGCCAGCAGCCCTGCAGGACAGGGGGGCACCGGGGAGCTGTTTTTT
>TRBJ1-1|TRBV5-1|.|.
CASSRQDRNTEAFF
TGCGCCAGCAGCCGACAGGATAGGAACACTGAAGCTTTCTTT
>TRBJ2-7|TRBV30|.|.
CAWGTGLMYEQYF
TGTGCCTGGGGGACGGGACTGATGTACGAGCAGTACTTC
>TRBJ2-6|TRBV12-5|TRBD1|.
CASGHWTGNVLTF
TGTGCTAGTGGTCACTGGACAGGAAACGTCCTGACTTTC
>TRBJ2-1|TRBV11-3|.|.
CASSSPGGWYNEQFF
TGTGCCAGCAGCTCCCCAGGAGGGTGGTACAATGAGCAGTTCTTC
>TRBJ2-1|TRBV6-1|.|.
CASSEMGQPFYNEQFF
TGTGCCAGCAGTGAAATGGGACAACCTTTCTACAATGAGCAGTTCTTC
>TRBJ2-3|TRBV6-6|.|.
CASSLRASTDTQYF
TGTGCCAGCAGCCTCAGAGCAAGCACAGATACGCAGTATTTT
>TRBJ2-3|TRBV9|.|.
CASSVALGWGTDTQYF
TGTGCCAGCAGCGTAGCTCTTGGATGGGGCACAGATACGCAGTATTTT
>TRBJ2-7|TRBV5-1|TRBD1|once
CASSLGTGAEQYF
TGCGCCAGCAGCTTGGGTACAGGGGCCGAGCAGTACTTC
>TRBJ2-5|TRBV7-9|TRBD1|once
CASSPFLGQGEETQYF
TGTGCCAGCAGCCCCTTCCTCGGACAGGGTGAGGAGACCCAGTACTTC
>TRBJ2-5|TRBV7-9|.|.
CASSFGRDSGGETQYF
TGTGCCAGCAGCTTTGGCCGGGACAGTGGAGGGGAGACCCAGTACTTC
>TRBJ2-7|TRBV5-8|TRBD2|.
CASSRRPGLADLSSYEQYF
TGTGCCAGCAGTCGACGACCGGGACTAGCGGACCTCAGCTCCTACGAGCAGTACTTC
>TRBJ1-1|TRBV7-3|.|.
CASSSGGAEAFF
TGTGCCAGCAGCTCCGGGGGGGCTGAAGCTTTCTTT
>TRBJ2-7|TRBV6-1|TRBD2|.
CASSEDERGGNYEQYF
TGTGCCAGCAGTGAAGACGAGCGGGGGGGAAACTACGAGCAGTACTTC
>TRBJ1-2|TRBV28|.|.
CASTAGSYGYTF
TGTGCCAGCACCGCAGGCTCGTATGGCTACACCTTC
>TRBJ2-1|TRBV19|TRBD1|once
CASSIGQGNNEQFF
TGTGCCAGTAGTATAGGACAGGGGAACAATGAGCAGTTCTTC
>TRBJ1-3|TRBV15|.|.
CATSRDKDSSGNTIYF
TGTGCCACCAGCAGAGATAAGGACAGCTCTGGAAACACCATATATTTT
>TRBJ2-7|TRBV6-5|.|.
CASGRRRSSYEQYF
TGTGCCAGCGGCCGACGGAGGAGCTCCTACGAGCAGTACTTC
>TRBJ1-2|TRBV30|.|.
CAWRWGTGYGYTF
TGTGCCTGGAGGTGGGGGACCGGCTATGGCTACACCTTC
>TRBJ2-1|TRBV4-2|TRBD2|.
CASSQVAGGTNNEQFF
TGTGCCAGCAGCCAAGTAGCGGGGGGAACCAACAATGAGCAGTTCTTC
>TRBJ1-1|TRBV7-2|.|.
CASSLYRVGTEAFF
TGTGCCAGCAGCCTTTACAGGGTGGGCACTGAAGCTTTCTTT
>TRBJ1-1|TRBV10-2|.|.
CASSESKGGNTEAFF
TGCGCCAGCAGTGAGTCGAAGGGAGGGAACACTGAAGCTTTCTTT
>TRBJ1-5|TRBV19|TRBD1|.
CASTLRQGGYNQPQHF
TGTGCCAGTACCCTCCGACAGGGTGGGTATAATCAGCCCCAGCATTTT
>TRBJ1-2|TRBV6-6|.|.
CASKGTGGYTF
TGTGCCAGCAAGGGAACGGGCGGCTACACCTTC
>TRBJ2-7|TRBV6-1|.|.
CASSEPGHKAYEQYF
TGTGCCAGCAGTGAACCCGGACACAAGGCCTACGAGCAGTACTTC
>TRBJ2-7|TRBV4-1|TRBD1|.
CASSQELGQARNEQYF
TGCGCCAGCAGCCAAGAATTGGGACAGGCGAGGAACGAGCAGTACTTC
>TRBJ1-5|TRBV6-1|.|.
CASSASPHWNNQPQHF
TGTGCCAGCAGTGCTTCTCCCCACTGGAACAATCAGCCCCAGCATTTT
>TRBJ2-5|TRBV6-5|TRBD1|once
CASSYGTEYQETQYF
TGTGCCAGCAGTTACGGGACAGAGTACCAAGAGACCCAGTACTTC
>TRBJ2-7|TRBV12-2|.|.
CASHYAELHEQYF
TGTGCAAGTCACTATGCAGAGTTGCACGAGCAGTACTTC
>TRBJ1-1|TRBV4-3|TRBD1|.
CASSQEDRVGTEAFF
TGCGCCAGCAGCCAAGAGGACAGGGTGGGAACTGAAGCTTTCTTT
>TRBJ2-7|TRBV5-1|.|.
CASSLAGNPYEQYF
TGCGCCAGCAGCTTGGCGGGCAATCCCTACGAGCAGTACTTC
>TRBJ1-5|TRBV10-2|.|.
CASSEPGPRGNQPQHF
TGCGCCAGCAGTGAACCCGGGCCTCGGGGCAATCAGCCCCAGCATTTT
>TRBJ1-1|TRBV6-1|.|.
CASSFPGVVAFF
TGTGCCAGCAGTTTCCCGGGGGTGGTAGCTTTCTTT
>TRBJ2-5|TRBV5-1|.|.
CASSSRAYLAGLTQETQYF
TGCGCCAGCAGCTCCCGAGCCTACTTGGCGGGGCTAACTCAAGAGACCCAGTACTTC